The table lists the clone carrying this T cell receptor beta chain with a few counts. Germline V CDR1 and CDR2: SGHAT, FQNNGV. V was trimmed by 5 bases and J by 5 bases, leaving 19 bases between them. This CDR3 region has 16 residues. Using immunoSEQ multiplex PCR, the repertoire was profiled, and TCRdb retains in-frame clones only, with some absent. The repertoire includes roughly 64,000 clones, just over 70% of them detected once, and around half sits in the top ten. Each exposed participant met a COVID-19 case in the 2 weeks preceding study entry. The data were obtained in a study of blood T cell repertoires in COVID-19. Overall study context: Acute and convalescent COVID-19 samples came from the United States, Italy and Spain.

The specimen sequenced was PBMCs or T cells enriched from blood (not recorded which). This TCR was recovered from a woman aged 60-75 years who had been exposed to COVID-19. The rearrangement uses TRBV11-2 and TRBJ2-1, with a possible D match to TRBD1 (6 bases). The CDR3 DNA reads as TGTGCCAGCAGCGATTACCACAGGGCCAGTGACAATGAGCAGTTCTTC. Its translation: CASSDYHRASDNEQFF. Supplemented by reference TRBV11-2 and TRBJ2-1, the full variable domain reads EAGVAQSPRYKIIEKRQSVAFWCNPISGHATLYWYQQILGQGPKLLIQFQNNGVVDDSQLPKDRFSAERLKGVDSTLKIQPAKLEDSAVYLCASSDYHRASDNEQFFGPGTRLTVL.